This entry lists 19 T cell receptor beta chains sequenced from one sample in a study of T cell changes during pregnancy in multiple sclerosis (dated by TCRdb to about 2019). Library preparation was by the immunoSEQ multiplex PCR assay. The source is immuneACCESS, and TCRdb retained only in-frame sequences with V and J called. Part of the clones is not carried over; for the studies checked, unresolved V genes explain less than half of this, and the remainder is unexplained. Counted in this sample were about 75,000 clones; around nine tenths of them appeared once. The ten largest clones capture 0.43% of the sample. Sequencing was performed on CD4+ T cells from peripheral blood mononuclear cells, taken before pregnancy. The receptors were gathered from a female donor with multiple sclerosis, enrolled in a pregnancy study.

The chain uses TRBV4-1 and TRBJ2-1; 7 nucleotides line up with TRBD2. The length of the CDR3 is 16 residues. The junction had 9 bases not matched to a gene; V was cut back by 5 bases and J by 2 bases. CDR1 and CDR2 (germline): MGHRA, YSYEKL. In DNA, the CDR3 is TGCGCCAGCAGCTTAGGACTAGGGGTACCCTACAATGAGCAGTTCTTC. Translation: CASSLGLGVPYNEQFF.

This clone is a singleton in its sample. The chain has TRBV5-4 and TRBJ1-2; possibly TRBD1 for D (5 bases). The CDR3 has 14 residues. CDR1 is SGHNT, CDR2 YYREEE, per germline (reference sequence). The V and J ends lost 1 base and 8 bases respectively, with 15 bases between them. The CDR3 coding sequence is TGTGCCAGCAGCTTGAGTAGGTCAGGGCAAGGCTACACCTTC. It encodes CASSLSRSGQGYTF.

The chain is built from TRBV11-3 and TRBJ2-3; 9 nucleotides line up with TRBD2. The CDR3 totals 20 residues. V shed 1 base, J shed 3 bases, and the junction held 17 bases outside the gene matches. CDR1 and CDR2 from the germline V gene are SGHNT and YENEEA. In DNA, the CDR3 is TGTGCCAGCAGCTTAGCAGCGCGGGGGGGGAGAGGTTTCTTGACAGATACGCAGTATTTT. Amino acid sequence: CASSLAARGGRGFLTDTQYF.

The chain uses TRBV27 and TRBJ2-1; TRBD2 aligns across 15 bases. Germline CDR1 MNHEY, CDR2 SMNVEV (reference sequence). The CDR3 is made up of 19 amino acids. Trimming removed 8 bases from V and 8 bases from J; junction bases left unmatched: 19. CDR3: CASQNSLGTSGGTRDEQFF. The CDR3, as DNA: TGTGCCAGCCAAAACTCCCTGGGGACTAGCGGGGGGACGAGGGATGAGCAGTTCTTC.

This chain joins TRBV6-1 and TRBJ1-5, with TRBD1 identical over 9 bases. The V segment lost 6 bases and the J segment 1 base; nucleotides outside the gene matches: 4. The CDR3 covers 15 residues. Germline CDR1 reads MNHNS; CDR2 reads SASEGT. The CDR3 region is CASRTGTGSNQPQHF. The CDR3 region has the DNA TGTGCCAGCAGGACCGGGACAGGGAGCAATCAGCCCCAGCATTTT.

The chain is built from TRBV27 and TRBJ2-7; a weak D match, TRBD2 (6 bases). CDR1 MNHEY and CDR2 SMNVEV come from the germline V gene (reference sequence). CDR3 length: 15 amino acids. V was pared by 1 base and J by 6 bases, with 16 bases between. The CDR3 coding sequence is TGTGCCAGCAGTTTATTTATGGGCGGGGACGGCGAGCAGTACTTC. Protein product: CASSLFMGGDGEQYF.

CDR3 loop: CASSLDGTGGPPYNEQFF. The CDR3 DNA is TGTGCCAGCAGCTTGGATGGGACGGGAGGGCCCCCCTACAATGAGCAGTTCTTC. The rearrangement uses TRBV5-4 and TRBJ2-1; 8 nucleotides align to TRBD2. This CDR3 has 18 residues. The V gene end was trimmed by 0 bases and the J gene end by 2 bases; junction bases not matched to a gene: 10. Germline V gene sequence: CDR1 SGHNT, CDR2 YYREEE (reference sequence). Together with reference TRBV5-4 and TRBJ2-1, the CDR3 gives the full variable domain: ETGVTQSPTHLIKTRGQQVTLRCSSQSGHNTVSWYQQALGQGPQFIFQYYREEENGRGNFPPRFSGLQFPNYSSELNVNALELDDSALYLCASSLDGTGGPPYNEQFFGPGTRLTVL.

This chain joins TRBV18 and TRBJ2-2, with 10 bases lining up with TRBD2. The length of the CDR3 is 16 residues. Per germline, CDR1 KGHSH and CDR2 LQKENI. J gave up 5 bases and V 1 base, and 4 bases lay outside the gene matches. The CDR3 coding sequence is TGTGCCAGCTCACCACTACCGGGACTAGCGACCGGGGAGCTGTTTTTT. Translated, it gives CASSPLPGLATGELFF.

The chain has TRBV5-1 and TRBJ1-1, with 7 bases fitting TRBD1. The germline gives CDR1 SGHRS, CDR2 YFSETQ. The CDR3 is made up of 16 amino acids. Trimming cost V 2 bases and J 3 bases; bases outside gene matches: 10. Here the CDR3 DNA reads TGCGCCAGCAGCTTTTTGTTCGACAGGGTTGACACTGAAGCTTTCTTT. Protein product: CASSFLFDRVDTEAFF.

This rearrangement joins TRBV18 to TRBJ2-3; TRBD2 agrees at 14 bases. This CDR3 spans 16 amino acids. Germline V gene sequence: CDR1 KGHSH, CDR2 LQKENI. Unmatched junction bases numbered 5, after V lost 6 bases and J lost 3 bases. CDR3 nucleotide sequence: TGTGCCAGCTCTCCGAGGACTAGCGGGAGGACAGATACGCAGTATTTT. It codes for CASSPRTSGRTDTQYF.

This rearrangement joins TRBV5-6 to TRBJ2-7; possibly TRBD1 for D (6 bases). V gave up 4 bases and J gave up 3 bases, with 14 bases separating them. This CDR3 has 14 residues. Germline assignment: CDR1 SGHDT and CDR2 YYEEEE. The CDR3 DNA follows: TGTGCCAGCAGCGGGGGCGGCGGAATCTACGAGCAGTACTTC. Translating it yields CASSGGGGIYEQYF.

The chain carries TRBV7-6 and TRBJ2-7, with 10 bases identical to TRBD2. The germline V gene has CDR1 SGHVS and CDR2 FNYEAQ. Trimming took 5 bases from V and 5 from J; bases not matched to a gene: 12. The CDR3 spans 16 residues. The CDR3 DNA sequence: TGTGCCAGCAGCCCCTTGCGCACTAGCGGGAACCACGAGCAGTACTTC. It codes for CASSPLRTSGNHEQYF.

The chain is built from TRBV30 and TRBJ1-5, with a possible D match to TRBD1 (5 bases). There are 14 residues in the CDR3. Germline V lookup: CDR1 GTSNPN, CDR2 SVGIG (reference sequence). The germline V and J ends were trimmed by 4 bases and 3 bases, with 13 bases remaining between them. CDR3 coding DNA: TGTGCCTGGATCCCCAAGGGGTCCAATCAGCCCCAGCATTTT. This encodes CAWIPKGSNQPQHF.

This sequence joins TRBV18 and TRBJ2-3; the D gene is possibly TRBD2 (6 bases). Germline CDR1 reads KGHSH; CDR2 reads LQKENI. There are 16 residues in the CDR3. V gave up 2 bases and J gave up 2 bases, with 14 bases separating them. The CDR3 here is CASSPSLGLNTDTQYF. As DNA, the CDR3 is TGTGCCAGCTCACCATCCCTGGGACTGAACACAGATACGCAGTATTTT.

Only a few counts were recorded for this clone. The V call is TRBV14, the J call TRBJ1-4, with TRBD1 matching 7 bases. Unmatched junction bases numbered 8, after V lost 2 bases and J lost 8 bases. Germline V CDR1 and CDR2: SGHDN, FVKESK. This CDR3 region has 15 residues. This CDR3 reads CASSQYRTGREKLFF. CDR3 DNA sequence: TGTGCCAGCAGCCAATACCGGACAGGCAGAGAAAAACTGTTTTTT. The full variable domain, in which reference TRBV14 and TRBJ1-4 provide the parts outside the CDR3, is EAGVTQFPSHSVIEKGQTVTLRCDPISGHDNLYWYRRVMGKEIKFLLHFVKESKQDESGMPNNRFLAERTGGTYSTLKVQPAELEDSGVYFCASSQYRTGREKLFFGSGTQLSVL.

V usage is TRBV5-1 and J usage is TRBJ2-5; TRBD2 matches 14 bases. The DNA matches TRBJ2-7 better at its end, which makes the J call doubtful. Germline V gives CDR1 SGHRS, CDR2 YFSETQ. The CDR3 consists of 17 residues. The chain's CDR3 is CASSPGLAGGVVYEQYF. The CDR3 nucleotides read TGCGCCAGCAGCCCCGGACTAGCGGGAGGAGTCGTCTACGAGCAGTACTTC.

The chain is built from TRBV18 and TRBJ2-1; D gene ambiguous. CDR3 length: 13 residues. Per the germline V gene, CDR1 is KGHSH and CDR2 is LQKENI. The V and J ends lost 1 base and 9 bases respectively, with 10 bases between them. CDR3 bases: TGTGCCAGCTCACCACAAAGCGCTGGTGAGCAGTTCTTC. This codes for CASSPQSAGEQFF.

This clone was observed once. The V gene is TRBV12-2, the J gene TRBJ2-7; TRBD1 is the table's D call and was not checked against the DNA. TRBV12-2 is labeled a pseudogene. The CDR3 sequence is 17 residues long. CDR3 in DNA: TGTGCAAGTCGCTTAGAGCGTACCGGGACAGGGACCTACGAGCAGTACTTC. It translates to CASRLERTGTGTYEQYF.

The chain employs TRBV6-5 and TRBJ2-7, with TRBD2 identical over 12 bases. Germline CDR1 and CDR2: MNHEY and SVGAGI. J lost 2 bases, V lost 5 bases, and 1 base had no gene match. The CDR3 has 14 amino acids. DNA for the CDR3: TGTGCCAGCAGTAGGACTAGCGGGACCTACGAGCAGTACTTC. It encodes CASSRTSGTYEQYF.